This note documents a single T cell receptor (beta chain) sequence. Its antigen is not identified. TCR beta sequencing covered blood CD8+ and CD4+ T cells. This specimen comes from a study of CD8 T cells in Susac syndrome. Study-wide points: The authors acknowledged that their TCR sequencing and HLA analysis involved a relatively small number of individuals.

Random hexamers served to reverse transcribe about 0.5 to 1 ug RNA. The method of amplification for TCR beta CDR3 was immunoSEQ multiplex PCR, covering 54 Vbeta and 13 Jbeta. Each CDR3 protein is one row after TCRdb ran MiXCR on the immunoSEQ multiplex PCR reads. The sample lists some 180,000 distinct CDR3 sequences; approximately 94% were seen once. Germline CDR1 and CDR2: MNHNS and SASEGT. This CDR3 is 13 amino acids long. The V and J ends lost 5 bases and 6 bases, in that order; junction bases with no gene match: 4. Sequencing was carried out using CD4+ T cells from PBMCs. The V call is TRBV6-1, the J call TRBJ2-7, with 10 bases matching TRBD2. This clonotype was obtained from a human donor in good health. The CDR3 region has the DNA TGTGCCAGCAGTAGCGGGGGGGCCCTCGAGCAGTACGTC. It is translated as CASSSGGALEQYV.